This T cell receptor beta chain was captured in a study of human T cells and chemical hapten exposure. The time point denotes: patch test 2, 6 weeks after DPC sensitization. The treatment here: therapeutic diphenylcyclopropenone sensitization with weekly scalp DPC. The CDR3 runs to 18 residues. Unmatched junction bases numbered 13, after V lost 2 bases and J lost 7 bases. The germline CDR1 and CDR2 sequences are MDHEN and SYDVKM. This clonotype was seen many times. TCRdb passed the RACE reads through MiXCR, listing each CDR3 protein once. The sample includes 70,000 to 90,000 distinct CDR3 sequences, more than 9% of them seen just once.

The source material was whole blood, sampled in connection with sensitization to the hapten diphenylcyclopropenone (DPC). The V and J genes are TRBV28 and TRBJ1-4, with TRBD1 matching over 10 bases. The source is a woman aged 50 to 65 with alopecia areata. Some clones in this sample may be carry-over from other donors' samples. The CDR3 nucleotides are TGTGCCAGCAGTTTAATAGCGACAGGGGGCGTACTTAGTGAAAAACTGTTTTTT. Translated: CASSLIATGGVLSEKLFF.